The 29 T cell receptor beta chains reported below all come from one sample, sequenced in a study of blood T cells in healthy people across ages. Next came a second PCR, run for about 7 to 12 cycles, which used a sample-barcoded 5' primer along with a J-beta primer mix. TCRdb itself ran the 5' RACE reads through MiXCR, one entry per CDR3 protein. Among about 1.4 million distinct CDR3 sequences listed, approximately 59% were seen once. Sequenced: blood. These receptors were taken from a man aged 18 to 30 in good health.

This clonotype appeared a few times. V gene TRBV7-6 combines with J gene TRBJ2-1; D may be TRBD2 (7 bases). V lost 7 bases and J lost 3, with 13 bases in between. There are 14 residues in the CDR3. CDR1 is SGHVS and CDR2 is FNYEAQ in the germline V gene. The CDR3 DNA sequence: TGTGCCAGCACCCGCGGGGGCCACTACAATGAGCAGTTCTTC. Residues: CASTRGGHYNEQFF. The full variable domain, its missing parts supplied by reference TRBV7-6 and TRBJ2-1, is GAGVSQSPRYKVTKRGQDVALRCDPISGHVSLYWYRQALGQGPEFLTYFNYEAQQDKSGLPNDRFSAERPEGSISTLTIQRTEQRDSAMYRCASTRGGHYNEQFFGPGTRLTVL.

V usage is TRBV29-1 and J usage is TRBJ2-4; TRBD1 is a possible D gene (5 bases). This CDR3 contains 12 residues. In germline, CDR1 is SQVTM, CDR2 ANQGSEA. Trimming removed 5 bases at V and 6 bases at J, with 11 bases between. The CDR3 region is CSVQTDINIQYF. CDR3 nucleotides: TGCAGCGTTCAGACGGACATAAACATTCAGTACTTC.

This clonotype has more than one count but fewer than ten. The V call is TRBV27, the J call TRBJ2-7; D ambiguous. V dropped 2 bases and J dropped 5 bases, with 10 bases sitting between them. Germline CDR1 is MNHEY and CDR2 is SMNVEV (reference sequence). This CDR3 comprises 13 residues. The DNA of the CDR3 is TGTGCCAGCAGTTTAGATCGGGCCAACGAGCAGTACTTC. The encoded protein is CASSLDRANEQYF.

The gene calls are TRBV6-5 and TRBJ1-5, with D perhaps matching TRBD1 (5 bases). Germline V gene lookup returns CDR1 MNHEY and CDR2 SVGAGI. The CDR3 is made up of 14 amino acids. Trimming took 2 bases from V and 6 from J, leaving 11 bases between them. CDR3 sequence reads: CASSYGGVGQPQHF. The CDR3 DNA reads TGTGCCAGCAGTTACGGGGGAGTAGGTCAGCCCCAGCATTTT.

This chain connects TRBV5-1 to TRBJ1-1; D is uncertain. CDR1 and CDR2 from the germline V gene are SGHRS and YFSETQ. Trimming shortened V by 0 bases and J by 1 base, and 7 bases separated the two germline ends. This CDR3 is 14 amino acids long. In DNA form, the CDR3 reads TGCGCCAGCAGCTTGGGGTGGGCGAACACTGAAGCTTTCTTT. The encoded protein is CASSLGWANTEAFF.

This clonotype was counted only a few times. The chain joins TRBV10-2 to TRBJ1-2; D is undetermined. Per germline, CDR1 WSHSY and CDR2 SAAADI. V lost 4 bases and J 8 bases, leaving 11 bases between the germline ends. CDR3 length: 12 residues. CDR3 nucleotide sequence: TGCGCCAGCAGTGGGGGAGATGGGGGCTACACCTTC. The encoded protein is CASSGGDGGYTF.

CDR3 bases: TGTGCCACCAGCAGAGATCTGACGGGTCTGCGCGAGCAGTACTTC. This encodes CATSRDLTGLREQYF. The chain links TRBV15 to TRBJ2-7; D ambiguous. CDR1 is LNHNV, CDR2 YYDKDF, per germline (reference sequence). V dropped 0 bases and J dropped 6 bases, with 15 bases sitting between them. This CDR3 has 15 amino acids.

This clonotype was seen only a few times. The V and J genes are TRBV14 and TRBJ1-2; no reliable D call. The germline gives CDR1 SGHDN, CDR2 FVKESK. V was pared by 5 bases and J by 5 bases, with 12 bases between. CDR3 size: 13 residues. CDR3 in DNA: TGTGCCAGCAGCGACCGGGTCCTTTATGGCTACACCTTC. It codes for CASSDRVLYGYTF. The variable domain in full, with the rest retrieved from reference TRBV14 and TRBJ1-2, is EAGVTQFPSHSVIEKGQTVTLRCDPISGHDNLYWYRRVMGKEIKFLLHFVKESKQDESGMPNNRFLAERTGGTYSTLKVQPAELEDSGVYFCASSDRVLYGYTFGSGTRLTVV.

This sequence joins TRBV20-1 and TRBJ2-7; no clear D gene. The germline CDR1 and CDR2 sequences are DFQATT and SNEGSKA (reference sequence). The CDR3 has 11 amino acids. Between the trimmed V and J ends, which lost 2 bases and 4 bases, there was a span of 6 bases. The CDR3 loop reads CSARNKYEQYF. For the CDR3, the DNA is TGCAGTGCTAGAAACAAATACGAGCAGTACTTC.

The CDR3 sequence: CSARETGGWHQPQHF. The CDR3, as DNA: TGCAGTGCTAGAGAGACAGGGGGTTGGCATCAGCCCCAGCATTTT. V usage is TRBV20-1 and J usage is TRBJ1-5, with TRBD1 matching 9 bases. The CDR3 is made up of 15 amino acids. Looked up from germline, CDR1 is DFQATT and CDR2 is SNEGSKA (reference sequence). The V gene end was trimmed by 0 bases and the J gene end by 5 bases; junction bases not matched to a gene: 5.

This sequence joins TRBV29-1 and TRBJ2-1; possible D gene TRBD2, 6 bases. Germline CDR1 SQVTM, CDR2 ANQGSEA. CDR3 length: 11 residues. Trimming pared 8 bases from V and 7 bases from J, leaving 12 bases between. CDR3 sequence reads: CSLGGANEQFF. The CDR3 DNA follows: TGCAGCCTGGGAGGTGCGAATGAGCAGTTCTTC.

The table lists this clonotype with a count of one. The chain carries TRBV30 and TRBJ2-4; a weak D match, TRBD1 (6 bases). The J call is in doubt because the DNA end fits TRBJ2-7 better. CDR1 and CDR2 from the germline V gene are GTSNPN and SVGIG (reference sequence). The CDR3 runs to 15 residues. The CDR3 sequence: CAWSSGQGNSYEQYF. The CDR3 nucleotides are TGTGCCTGGAGTAGTGGTCAGGGGAACTCCTACGAGCAGTACTTC.

This clonotype appeared many times. The V gene is TRBV4-2, the J gene TRBJ2-1; 11 positions match TRBD2. Germline V gene data show CDR1 as LGHNA and CDR2 as YNFKEQ. The CDR3 totals 16 residues. Unmatched junction bases numbered 4, after V lost 0 bases and J lost 6 bases. The CDR3: CASSQEEGTSGNEQFF. CDR3 nucleotide sequence: TGTGCCAGCAGCCAAGAAGAGGGGACTAGCGGCAATGAGCAGTTCTTC.

The V and J genes are TRBV12-3 or TRBV12-4 and TRBJ2-5; 8 positions agree with TRBD1. V trimming: 6 bases; J trimming: 4 bases; junction bases outside the gene matches: 4. The CDR3 loop spans 13 amino acids. DNA for the CDR3: TGTGCCAGCAGCGAGACAGGGGCAGAGACCCAGTACTTC. It specifies CASSETGAETQYF.

The chain employs TRBV5-1 and TRBJ1-1; the D gene is possibly TRBD1 (5 bases). V was trimmed by 2 bases and J by 2 bases, leaving 10 bases between them. In germline, CDR1 is SGHRS, CDR2 YFSETQ. CDR3 size: 14 residues. The CDR3 sequence: CASSFTGINTEAFF. The CDR3, as DNA: TGCGCCAGCAGCTTTACAGGAATAAACACTGAAGCTTTCTTT.

The genes are TRBV7-6 and TRBJ2-3; a weak D match, TRBD1 (5 bases). V was trimmed by 2 bases and J by 5 bases, leaving 23 bases between them. The CDR3 runs 18 residues. Looked up from germline, CDR1 is SGHVS and CDR2 is FNYEAQ. The CDR3, as DNA: TGTGCCAGCAGCTTACGTTCCCACCGGGCAGGGCCGCTAGATACGCAGTATTTT. Translated, it gives CASSLRSHRAGPLDTQYF.

V is TRBV15 and J is TRBJ1-2; D not certain. Per the germline V gene, CDR1 is LNHNV and CDR2 is YYDKDF (reference sequence). CDR3 size: 15 residues. V was cut by 7 bases and J by 8 bases, with 23 bases left in between. The CDR3 here is CATNDRSTPRGGYTF. The CDR3 coding sequence is TGTGCCACCAACGACCGTTCGACCCCGCGTGGGGGCTACACCTTC. Based on the CDR3 plus reference TRBV15 and TRBJ1-2, the full variable domain is DAMVIQNPRYQVTQFGKPVTLSCSQTLNHNVMYWYQQKSSQAPKLLFHYYDKDFNNEADTPDNFQSRRPNTSFCFLDIRSPGLGDTAMYLCATNDRSTPRGGYTFGSGTRLTVV.

The sample holds one count of this clonotype. The V and J genes are TRBV7-8 and TRBJ1-1; D remains unclear. The CDR3 sequence is 12 residues long. Germline CDR1 and CDR2: SGHVS and FQNEAQ. V gave up 8 bases and J gave up 2 bases, with 9 bases separating them. The CDR3 region is CASEDLNTEAFF. DNA for the CDR3: TGTGCCAGCGAGGATCTAAACACTGAAGCTTTCTTT.

A single count supports this clonotype. The V gene is TRBV24-1, the J gene TRBJ2-7, with D perhaps matching TRBD2 (5 bases). CDR1 is KGHDR and CDR2 is SFDVKD in the germline V gene. V was pared by 12 bases and J by 2 bases, with 16 bases between. The CDR3 runs 13 residues. This CDR3 is CASADGSAYEQYF. The CDR3 region has the DNA TGTGCCTCAGCGGACGGTTCTGCCTACGAGCAGTACTTC.

The chain combines TRBV20-1 with TRBJ2-1, with 8 bases fitting TRBD2. The CDR3 runs to 15 residues. The trim removed 1 base at V and 0 bases at J, leaving 2 bases unmatched. Germline lookup yields CDR1 DFQATT and CDR2 SNEGSKA (reference sequence). The DNA of the CDR3 is TGCAGTGCTAGAGGCGGGACTAGCTCCTACAATGAGCAGTTCTTC. This codes for CSARGGTSSYNEQFF.

J is TRBJ2-7 and V is TRBV29-1, with TRBD2 as a possible D gene (6 bases). With 0 bases removed from V and 3 bases from J, the gap between germline ends came to 15 bases. The germline CDR1 and CDR2 sequences are SQVTM and ANQGSEA. This CDR3 comprises 15 residues. CDR3 nucleotide sequence: TGCAGCGTTGAAGATAGGGTAAAGGGAGGCTACGAGCAGTACTTC. It translates to CSVEDRVKGGYEQYF.

The genes are TRBV4-1 and TRBJ2-7; 9 bases line up with TRBD1. The CDR3 is 15 residues long. Germline V gene lookup returns CDR1 MGHRA and CDR2 YSYEKL. The V and J ends lost 1 base and 5 bases, in that order; junction bases with no gene match: 6. The CDR3 is CASSQGTGGGNEQYF. The DNA of the CDR3 is TGCGCCAGCAGCCAAGGAACAGGGGGCGGGAACGAGCAGTACTTC.

This clonotype was counted at least ten times. The genes are TRBV18 and TRBJ2-5, with 8 bases matching TRBD1. CDR3 length equals 18 residues. Germline V gene lookup returns CDR1 KGHSH and CDR2 LQKENI. The J segment lost 4 bases and the V segment lost 1 base, leaving 14 bases of the junction unmatched. The CDR3 sequence: CASSPQRGRDRRGETQYF. The CDR3 bases are TGTGCCAGCTCACCACAGCGTGGTCGGGACAGGAGAGGAGAGACCCAGTACTTC.

The rearrangement links TRBV4-1 to TRBJ1-2, with D unclear. Germline lookup yields CDR1 MGHRA and CDR2 YSYEKL. Between the trimmed V and J ends, which lost 4 bases and 6 bases, there was a span of 9 bases. This CDR3 is built from 12 residues. Here the CDR3 reads CASSRSGDGYTF. The CDR3 region has the DNA TGCGCCAGCAGCCGGTCCGGCGATGGCTACACCTTC.

This chain links TRBV5-1 with TRBJ2-2, with D perhaps TRBD1 (5 bases). Germline CDR1 and CDR2: SGHRS and YFSETQ. The CDR3 has 15 residues. With 1 base removed from V and 5 bases from J, the gap between germline ends came to 12 bases. CDR3 amino acids: CASSLPLTVTGELFF. DNA for the CDR3: TGCGCCAGCAGCTTGCCTCTGACAGTAACCGGGGAGCTGTTTTTT.

The chain links TRBV27 to TRBJ1-1; D uncertain. The CDR3 sequence is 11 residues long. V was clipped by 10 bases and J by 1 base, with 7 bases between them. Germline assignment: CDR1 MNHEY and CDR2 SMNVEV (reference sequence). CDR3 in amino acids: CATVGNTEAFF. In DNA, the CDR3 is TGTGCCACCGTCGGGAACACTGAAGCTTTCTTT.

In this sample, this clonotype turned up a few times. The V gene is TRBV10-3, the J gene TRBJ2-7, with D uncertain. The V gene lost 9 bases and the J gene lost 1 base, with 7 bases spanning the gap. Germline V lookup: CDR1 ENHRY, CDR2 SYGVKD. This CDR3 spans 11 amino acids. CDR3 sequence (DNA): TGTGCCATTGTTCGTTCCTACGAGCAGTACTTC. Translating it yields CAIVRSYEQYF.

This clonotype was seen repeatedly, ten times or more. This chain uses TRBV7-2 with TRBJ2-3, with D perhaps matching TRBD2 (6 bases). The germline CDR1 and CDR2 sequences are SGHTA and FQGNSA. The V end was cut by 3 bases, the J end by 2 bases, with 9 bases between. This CDR3 has 14 residues. CDR3 protein: CASSLGGDTDTQYF. The CDR3 nucleotides read TGTGCCAGCAGCTTGGGCGGGGACACAGATACGCAGTATTTT. Complete variable domain (other parts from reference TRBV7-2 and TRBJ2-3): GAGVSQSPSNKVTEKGKDVELRCDPISGHTALYWYRQSLGQGLEFLIYFQGNSAPDKSGLPSDRFSAERTGGSVSTLTIQRTQQEDSAVYLCASSLGGDTDTQYFGPGTRLTVL.

This clonotype was observed a handful of times. The chain couples TRBV6-6 to TRBJ1-2, with D hard to call. Trimming pared 2 bases from V and 5 bases from J, leaving 18 bases between. Germline CDR1 reads MNHNY; CDR2 reads SVGAGI (reference sequence). This CDR3 spans 16 amino acids. The CDR3 DNA is TGTGCCAGCAGTTACGTCTTAAATTCGGGCCTATATGGCTACACCTTC. This gives the protein CASSYVLNSGLYGYTF.